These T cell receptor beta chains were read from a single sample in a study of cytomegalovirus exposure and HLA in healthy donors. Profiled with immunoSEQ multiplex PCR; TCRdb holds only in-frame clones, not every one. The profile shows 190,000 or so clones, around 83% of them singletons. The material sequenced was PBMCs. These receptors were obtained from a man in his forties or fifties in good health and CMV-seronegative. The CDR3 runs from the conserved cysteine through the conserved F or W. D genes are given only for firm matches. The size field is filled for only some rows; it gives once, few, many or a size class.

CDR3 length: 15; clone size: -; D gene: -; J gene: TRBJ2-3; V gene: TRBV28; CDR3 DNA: TGTGCCAGCAGTTTACAGCATCCGGGGATAGATACGCAGTATTTT; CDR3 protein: CASSLQHPGIDTQYF
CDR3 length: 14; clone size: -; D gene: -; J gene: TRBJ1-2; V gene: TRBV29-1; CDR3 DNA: TGCAGCGTCAGTATACAGACAGCTAACTATGGCTACACCTTC; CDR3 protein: CSVSIQTANYGYTF
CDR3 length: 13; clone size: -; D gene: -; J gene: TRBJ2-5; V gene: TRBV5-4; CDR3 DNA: TGTGCCAGCAGCCAGGGCTCATCCGAGACCCAGTACTTC; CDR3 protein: CASSQGSSETQYF
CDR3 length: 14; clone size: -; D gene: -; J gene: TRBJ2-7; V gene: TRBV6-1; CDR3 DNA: TGTGCCAGCAGTGTACGCGGAAATTACTACGAGCAGTACTTC; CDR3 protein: CASSVRGNYYEQYF
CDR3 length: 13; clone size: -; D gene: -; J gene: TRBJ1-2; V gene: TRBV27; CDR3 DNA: TGTGCCAGCAGTCAGCGGCCGTGGGAAGGCTACACCTTC; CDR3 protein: CASSQRPWEGYTF
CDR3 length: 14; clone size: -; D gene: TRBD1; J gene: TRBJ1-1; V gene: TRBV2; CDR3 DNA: TGTGCCAGCAGAGAACGACAGGGGGACACTGAAGCTTTCTTT; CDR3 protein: CASRERQGDTEAFF
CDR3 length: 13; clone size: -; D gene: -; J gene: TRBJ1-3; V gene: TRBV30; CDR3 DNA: TGTGCCTACCGCGGGGGAGCTGGAAACACCATATATTTT; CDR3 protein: CAYRGGAGNTIYF
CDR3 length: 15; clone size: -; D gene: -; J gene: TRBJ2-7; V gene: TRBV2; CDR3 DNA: TGTGCCAGCAGGCCCGGGACACCTTACTCCTACGAGCAGTACTTC; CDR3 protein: CASRPGTPYSYEQYF
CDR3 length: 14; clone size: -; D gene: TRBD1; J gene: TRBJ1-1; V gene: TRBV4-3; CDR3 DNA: TGCGCCAGCAGCCCAGACAGGGGGCCCACTGAAGCTTTCTTT; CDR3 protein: CASSPDRGPTEAFF
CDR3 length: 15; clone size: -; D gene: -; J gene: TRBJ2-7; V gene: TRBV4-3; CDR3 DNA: TGCGCCAGCAGCCCCTACTCCGGGGGCTCCTACGAGCAGTACTTC; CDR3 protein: CASSPYSGGSYEQYF
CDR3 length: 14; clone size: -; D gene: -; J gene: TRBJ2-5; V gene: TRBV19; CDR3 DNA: TGTGCCAGTAGTATATCTTCGGGGAAAGAGACCCAGTACTTC; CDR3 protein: CASSISSGKETQYF
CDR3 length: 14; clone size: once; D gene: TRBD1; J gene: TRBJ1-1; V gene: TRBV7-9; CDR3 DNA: TGTTCCAGCAGCCGACAGGGGGCGGCTACTGAAGCTTTCTTT; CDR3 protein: CSSSRQGAATEAFF
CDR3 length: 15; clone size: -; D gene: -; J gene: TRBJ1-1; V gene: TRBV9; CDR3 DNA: TGTGCCAGCAGCGTTTCTACAGGTCGGATCGCTGAAGCTTTCTTT; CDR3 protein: CASSVSTGRIAEAFF
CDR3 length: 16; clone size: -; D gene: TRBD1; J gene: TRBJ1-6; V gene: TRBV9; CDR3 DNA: TGTGCCAGCAGCTTTCTTCCCGGGACAGATTATTCACCCCTCCACTTT; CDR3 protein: CASSFLPGTDYSPLHF
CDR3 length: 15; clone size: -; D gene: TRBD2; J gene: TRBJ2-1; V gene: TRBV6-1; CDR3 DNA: TGTGCCAGCAGGCAAATAGCGGGGGGGCGCGGTGAGCAGTTCTTC; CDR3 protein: CASRQIAGGRGEQFF
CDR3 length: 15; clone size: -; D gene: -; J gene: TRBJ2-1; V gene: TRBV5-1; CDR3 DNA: TGCGCCAGCAGCTTGGCCTCCACCACCAGCAATGAGCAGTTCTTC; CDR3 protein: CASSLASTTSNEQFF
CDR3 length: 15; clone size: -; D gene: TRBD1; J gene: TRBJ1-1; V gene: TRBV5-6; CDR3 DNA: TGTGCCAGCAGCTTCGTGGACAGGTCGAACACTGAAGCTTTCTTT; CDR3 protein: CASSFVDRSNTEAFF
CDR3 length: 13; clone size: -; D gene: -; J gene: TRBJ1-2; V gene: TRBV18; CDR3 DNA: TGTGCCAGCTCACCAGCCGATTCGGGTGGCTACACCTTC; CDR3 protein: CASSPADSGGYTF
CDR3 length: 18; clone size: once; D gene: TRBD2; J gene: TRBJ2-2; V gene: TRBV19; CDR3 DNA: TGTGCCAGTAGTTTTCAACATATGACTAGCGGGAATCTAGGGGAGCTGTTTTTT; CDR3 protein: CASSFQHMTSGNLGELFF
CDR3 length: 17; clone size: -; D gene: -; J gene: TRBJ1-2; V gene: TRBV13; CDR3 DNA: TGTGCCAGCAGCACACGGGGGGGGCAGGGGCGAGTTGATGGCTACACCTTC; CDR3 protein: CASSTRGGQGRVDGYTF
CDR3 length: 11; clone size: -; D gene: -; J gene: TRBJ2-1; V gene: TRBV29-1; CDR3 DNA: TGCAGCGCTCGAGAGATCAATGAGCAGTTCTTC; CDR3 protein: CSAREINEQFF
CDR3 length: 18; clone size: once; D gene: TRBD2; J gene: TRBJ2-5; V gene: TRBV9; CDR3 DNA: TGTGCCAGCAGCCCGAGCCCCAGGACTAGCGGGGGGGCAGAGACCCAGTACTTC; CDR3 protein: CASSPSPRTSGGAETQYF
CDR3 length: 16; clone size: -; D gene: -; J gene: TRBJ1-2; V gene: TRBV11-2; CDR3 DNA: TGTGCCAGCAGCCTTACCGGGACACCAAGAGACTATGGCTACACCTTC; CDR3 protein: CASSLTGTPRDYGYTF
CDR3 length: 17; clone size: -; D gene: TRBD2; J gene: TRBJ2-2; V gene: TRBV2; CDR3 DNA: TGTGCCAGCAGTGTCCGGGCGGGAGGGCCGGACACCGGGGAGCTGTTTTTT; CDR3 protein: CASSVRAGGPDTGELFF
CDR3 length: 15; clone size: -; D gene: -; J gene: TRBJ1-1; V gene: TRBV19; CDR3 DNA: TGTGCCAGTAGTATCGGGGGTTGGGGGAACACTGAAGCTTTCTTT; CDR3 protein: CASSIGGWGNTEAFF
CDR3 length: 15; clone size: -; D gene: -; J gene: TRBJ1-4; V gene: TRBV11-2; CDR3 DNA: TGTGCCAGCAGTCCCCGACAGCCCGCTAATGAAAAACTGTTTTTT; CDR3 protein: CASSPRQPANEKLFF
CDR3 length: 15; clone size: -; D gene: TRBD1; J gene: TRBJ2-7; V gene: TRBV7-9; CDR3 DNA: TGTGCCAGCAGCGGACGGACAGGGGGGCTCTACGAGCAGTACTTC; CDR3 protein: CASSGRTGGLYEQYF
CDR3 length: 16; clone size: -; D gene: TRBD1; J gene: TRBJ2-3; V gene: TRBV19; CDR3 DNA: TGTGCCAGTAGTATGTACGGGACAGGGTCTGCAGATACGCAGTATTTT; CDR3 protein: CASSMYGTGSADTQYF
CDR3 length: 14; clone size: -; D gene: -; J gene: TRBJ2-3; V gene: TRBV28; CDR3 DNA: TGTGCCAGCAGTTTGTGGGCCCTACCTCGATCGCAGTATTTT; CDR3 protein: CASSLWALPRSQYF
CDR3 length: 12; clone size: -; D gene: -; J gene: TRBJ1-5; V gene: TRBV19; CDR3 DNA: TGTGCCACACGCTCGGGGGATCAGCCCCAGCATTTT; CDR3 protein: CATRSGDQPQHF
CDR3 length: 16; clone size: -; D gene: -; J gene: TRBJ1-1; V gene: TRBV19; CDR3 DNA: TGTGCCAGTAGTATAGATCTGGGGCAGGTAAACACTGAAGCTTTCTTT; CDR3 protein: CASSIDLGQVNTEAFF
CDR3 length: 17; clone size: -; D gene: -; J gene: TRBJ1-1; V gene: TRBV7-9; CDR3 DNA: TGTGCCAGCAGCTTAACAAGAGGAGGGCCCCGTTTAACTGAAGCTTTCTTT; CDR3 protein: CASSLTRGGPRLTEAFF
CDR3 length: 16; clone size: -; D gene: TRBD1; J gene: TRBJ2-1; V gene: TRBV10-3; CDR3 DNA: TGTGCCATCAGTGACCCAAATAAGGGGGCGCCGGGTGAGCAGTTCTTC; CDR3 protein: CAISDPNKGAPGEQFF
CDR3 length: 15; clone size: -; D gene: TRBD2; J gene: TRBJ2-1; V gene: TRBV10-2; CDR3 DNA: TGCGCCAGCAGCCAAAGGACTAGCGGGAGGGATGAGCAGTTCTTC; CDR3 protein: CASSQRTSGRDEQFF
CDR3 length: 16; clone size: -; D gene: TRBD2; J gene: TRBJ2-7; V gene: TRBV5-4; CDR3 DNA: TGTGCCAGCAGCTTGGAGATCGCGGGAGGGCCCGGCGAGCAGTACTTC; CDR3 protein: CASSLEIAGGPGEQYF
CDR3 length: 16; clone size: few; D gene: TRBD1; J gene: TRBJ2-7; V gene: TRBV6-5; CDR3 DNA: TGTGCCAGCAGTTACGTTTGGGGACAGGGTAGTGGTGAGCAGTACTTC; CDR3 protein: CASSYVWGQGSGEQYF
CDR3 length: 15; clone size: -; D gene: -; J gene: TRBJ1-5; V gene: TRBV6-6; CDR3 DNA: TGTGCCAGCAGTAACACAGGGTATGGCAATCAGCCCCAGCATTTT; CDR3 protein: CASSNTGYGNQPQHF
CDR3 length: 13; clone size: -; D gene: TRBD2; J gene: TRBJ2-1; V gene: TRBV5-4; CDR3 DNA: TGTGCCATTCTAGGGAGGGGTGGAAATGAGCAGTTCTTC; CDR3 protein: CAILGRGGNEQFF
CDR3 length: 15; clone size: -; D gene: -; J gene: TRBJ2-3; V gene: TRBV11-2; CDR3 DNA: TGTGCCAGCAGCTTAGATCTGGGGCGGACAGATACGCAGTATTTT; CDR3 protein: CASSLDLGRTDTQYF
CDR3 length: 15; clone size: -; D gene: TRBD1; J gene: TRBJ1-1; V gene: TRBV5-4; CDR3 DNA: TGTGCCAGCAGCCCGTCCAGGGACAGGGGTGCTGAAGCTTTCTTT; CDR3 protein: CASSPSRDRGAEAFF
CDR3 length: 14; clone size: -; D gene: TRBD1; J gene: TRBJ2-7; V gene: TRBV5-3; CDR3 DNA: TGTGCCAGAAGCGGACTGGACAGGGAGCACGAGCAGTACTTC; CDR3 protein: CARSGLDREHEQYF
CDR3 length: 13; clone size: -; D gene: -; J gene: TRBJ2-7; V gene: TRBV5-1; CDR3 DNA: TGCGCCAGCAGCTTCACCGGGTCCTACGAGCAGTACTTC; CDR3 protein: CASSFTGSYEQYF
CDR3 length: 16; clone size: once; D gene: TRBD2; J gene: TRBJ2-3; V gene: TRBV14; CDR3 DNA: TGTGCCAGCAGCCAAGATCTAGCGGGTTTCACAGATACGCAGTATTTT; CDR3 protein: CASSQDLAGFTDTQYF
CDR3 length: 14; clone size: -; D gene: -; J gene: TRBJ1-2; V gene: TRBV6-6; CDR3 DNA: TGTGCCAGCAGTTACTCGACGGGGGTCGATGGCTACACCTTC; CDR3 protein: CASSYSTGVDGYTF
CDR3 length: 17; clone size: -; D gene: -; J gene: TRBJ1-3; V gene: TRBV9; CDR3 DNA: TGTGCCAGCAGCGCTGAATCTGCCAGGTTCTCTGGAAACACCATATATTTT; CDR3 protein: CASSAESARFSGNTIYF
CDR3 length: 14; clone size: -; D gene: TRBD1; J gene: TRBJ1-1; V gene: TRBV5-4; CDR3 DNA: TGTGCCAGCAGCTTGGCCAGGGGGCCTACTGAAGCTTTCTTT; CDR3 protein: CASSLARGPTEAFF
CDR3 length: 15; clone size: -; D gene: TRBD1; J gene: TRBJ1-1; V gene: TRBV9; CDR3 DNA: TGTGCCAGCAGCCCAAAGGACAGGGAGAACACTGAAGCTTTCTTT; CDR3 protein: CASSPKDRENTEAFF
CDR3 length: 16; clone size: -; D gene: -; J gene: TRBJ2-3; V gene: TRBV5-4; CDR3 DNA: TGTGCCAGCAGCAACAGACTAGATGGTATCACAGATACGCAGTATTTT; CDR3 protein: CASSNRLDGITDTQYF
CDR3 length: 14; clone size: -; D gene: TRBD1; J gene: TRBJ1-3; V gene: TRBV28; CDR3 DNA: TGTGCCAGCAGAACAGGGGAAACTGGAAACACCATATATTTT; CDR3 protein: CASRTGETGNTIYF
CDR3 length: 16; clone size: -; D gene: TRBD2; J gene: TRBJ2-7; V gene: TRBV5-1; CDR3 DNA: TGCGCCAGCAGCATCGGGAGCGGGGCCTTACCCTACGAGCAGTACTTC; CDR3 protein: CASSIGSGALPYEQYF
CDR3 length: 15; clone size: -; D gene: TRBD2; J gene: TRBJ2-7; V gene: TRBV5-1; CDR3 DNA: TGCGCCAGCAGCTCGACTAGCGGATCAGGGAGGGAGCAGTACTTC; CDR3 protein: CASSSTSGSGREQYF
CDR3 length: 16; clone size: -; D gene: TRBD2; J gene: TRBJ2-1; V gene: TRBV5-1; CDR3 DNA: TGCGCCAGCAGCTTGCTAGCGGGAGGGCCAGGCAATGAGCAGTTCTTC; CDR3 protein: CASSLLAGGPGNEQFF
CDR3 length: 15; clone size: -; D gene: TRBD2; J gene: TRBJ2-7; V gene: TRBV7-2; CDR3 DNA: TGTGCCAGCAGCTTCGGACTAGCGACTTCCTACGAGCAGTACTTC; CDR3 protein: CASSFGLATSYEQYF
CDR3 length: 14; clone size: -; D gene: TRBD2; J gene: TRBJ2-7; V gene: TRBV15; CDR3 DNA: TGTGCCACCAGCAGGCGGGGACTAGCGGGAGAGCAGTACTTC; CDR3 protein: CATSRRGLAGEQYF
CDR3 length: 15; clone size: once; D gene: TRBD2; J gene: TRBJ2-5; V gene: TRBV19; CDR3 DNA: TGTGCCAGTAGTAAAATTAGCGGGACGGGGGAGACCCAGTACTTC; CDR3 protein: CASSKISGTGETQYF